This passage covers 13 T cell receptor beta chains from one sample sequenced in a study of T cell changes during pregnancy in multiple sclerosis. The repertoire was sequenced with immunoSEQ multiplex PCR; TCRdb's copy has only in-frame clones and lacks some. Of around 86,000 clones in the sample, approximately 95% were seen once. The sample here was peripheral blood, taken in the first trimester of pregnancy. Receptors were obtained from a female donor with multiple sclerosis, enrolled in a pregnancy study.

The chain recombines TRBV10-2 with TRBJ2-7; D is possibly TRBD2 (6 bases). The germline CDR1 and CDR2 sequences are WSHSY and SAAADI. The CDR3 is 15 residues long. Trimming took off 2 bases at V and 2 bases at J, with 13 bases between the two ends. CDR3 amino acids: CASSEPRGLTYEQYF. CDR3 DNA: TGCGCCAGCAGTGAGCCTCGGGGACTTACCTACGAGCAGTACTTC.

The chain recombines TRBV29-1 with TRBJ1-2; possible D gene TRBD1, 6 bases. CDR1 is SQVTM, CDR2 ANQGSEA, per germline. V was shortened by 5 bases and J by 5 bases, with 18 bases between the two germline ends. The CDR3 has 14 residues. DNA for the CDR3: TGCAGCGTTAGGGATGGACAGATTTCATATGGCTACACCTTC. It codes for CSVRDGQISYGYTF.

The chain is built from TRBV5-1 and TRBJ2-5; 9 bases are shared with TRBD1. The CDR3 loop spans 11 amino acids. After removal of 4 bases from V and 14 bases from J, the junction contained 6 bases not matched to a gene. Germline assignment: CDR1 SGHRS and CDR2 YFSETQ. CDR3: CASSAGTGKYF. The CDR3 coding sequence is TGCGCCAGCAGCGCCGGGACAGGGAAATACTTC.

J is TRBJ2-3 and V is TRBV19; 8 nucleotides match TRBD1. Germline V lookup: CDR1 LNHDA, CDR2 SQIVND (reference sequence). J gave up 2 bases and V 3 bases, and 4 bases lay outside the gene matches. The CDR3 is made up of 15 amino acids. CDR3 nucleotide sequence: TGTGCCAGTAGTATTGGACAGGGCTACACAGATACGCAGTATTTT. Its protein product is CASSIGQGYTDTQYF.

DNA for the CDR3: TGTGCCAGCAGTTCCCCCCTGACGGGGGTAGATAGAGAGACCCAGTACTTC. It codes for CASSSPLTGVDRETQYF. The V and J genes are TRBV28 and TRBJ2-5, with D perhaps matching TRBD2 (6 bases). Trimming stripped 4 bases from V and 4 bases from J, with 22 bases between. CDR3 length equals 17 residues. Germline CDR1 and CDR2: MDHEN and SYDVKM.

The V call is TRBV29-1, the J call TRBJ2-1; 9 bases line up with TRBD2. This CDR3 region has 14 residues. V was clipped by 1 base and J by 6 bases; unmatched bases: 4. From germline, CDR1 is SQVTM and CDR2 ANQGSEA. In DNA form, the CDR3 reads TGCAGCGTTGAAGGGGGCGGGAGGGCCAATGAGCAGTTCTTC. Translating gives CSVEGGGRANEQFF.

This sequence joins TRBV7-9 and TRBJ1-1, with D possibly being TRBD1 (6 bases). From germline, CDR1 is SEHNR and CDR2 FQNEAQ (reference sequence). V was trimmed by 8 bases and J by 4 bases, leaving 17 bases between them. The CDR3 spans 14 residues. This CDR3 is CASHPHRDGTEAFF. In DNA, the CDR3 is TGTGCCAGCCACCCTCACAGGGACGGCACTGAAGCTTTCTTT.

The chain uses TRBV4-1 and TRBJ2-1; a possible D gene is TRBD2 (5 bases). Germline assignment: CDR1 MGHRA and CDR2 YSYEKL. This CDR3 has 16 residues. V lost 2 bases and J 0 bases, leaving 11 bases between the germline ends. The CDR3 DNA is TGCGCCAGCAGCCAAATAGCGTCAAGCTCCTACAATGAGCAGTTCTTC. Translation gives CASSQIASSSYNEQFF.

This clone has a handful of counts. The conserved phenylalanine or tryptophan normally closing the CDR3 is absent here, so this likely arose from a read error. The DNA is left out, because the CDR3 cannot be placed on it with certainty; the CDR3 is given as TCRdb lists it. This rearrangement joins TRBV6-4 to TRBJ1-3; the DNA was not compared with TRBD1, the D call given in the table. Termini included, the CDR3 measures 11 amino acids. Germline loops: CDR1 MRHNA, CDR2 SNTAGT. The CDR3 sequence is CARDAGQGWFC.

The chain carries TRBV27 and TRBJ2-1, with a weak D call TRBD1 (6 bases). The V gene lost 2 bases and the J gene lost 5 bases, with 10 bases spanning the gap. Germline CDR1 and CDR2: MNHEY and SMNVEV (reference sequence). This CDR3 spans 14 amino acids. The CDR3 spells CASSLEGQHNEQFF. The CDR3 bases are TGTGCCAGCAGTTTAGAGGGACAACACAATGAGCAGTTCTTC.

The V gene is TRBV4-2, the J gene TRBJ2-1; TRBD1 might be the D (6 bases). The CDR3 totals 16 residues. V lost 2 bases and J lost 9, with 20 bases in between. CDR1 and CDR2 (germline): LGHNA, YNFKEQ. CDR3 DNA sequence: TGTGCCAGCAGCCAACCGGGACAAGGGGTTGTCGGTGAGCAGTTCTTC. Translated: CASSQPGQGVVGEQFF.

The V and J genes are TRBV6-1 and TRBJ2-3, with 8 bases aligning to TRBD1. Germline V gene data show CDR1 as MNHNS and CDR2 as SASEGT. The CDR3 consists of 18 residues. After removal of 2 bases from V and 1 base from J, the junction contained 11 bases not matched to a gene. CDR3 nucleotide sequence: TGTGCCAGCAGTGAATACCTGTTGGGGACAGGTGGCACAGATACGCAGTATTTT. It encodes CASSEYLLGTGGTDTQYF.

This clone was detected a few times. The rearrangement uses TRBV7-8 and TRBJ2-1, with TRBD1 matching over 8 bases. The CDR3 extends over 16 amino acids. V shed 0 bases and J 3 bases; nucleotides not matched to a gene: 4. From germline, CDR1 is SGHVS and CDR2 FQNEAQ. The CDR3 nucleotides read TGTGCCAGCAGCTTAGCGTGGACAGGGAACTACAATGAGCAGTTCTTC. It translates to CASSLAWTGNYNEQFF.